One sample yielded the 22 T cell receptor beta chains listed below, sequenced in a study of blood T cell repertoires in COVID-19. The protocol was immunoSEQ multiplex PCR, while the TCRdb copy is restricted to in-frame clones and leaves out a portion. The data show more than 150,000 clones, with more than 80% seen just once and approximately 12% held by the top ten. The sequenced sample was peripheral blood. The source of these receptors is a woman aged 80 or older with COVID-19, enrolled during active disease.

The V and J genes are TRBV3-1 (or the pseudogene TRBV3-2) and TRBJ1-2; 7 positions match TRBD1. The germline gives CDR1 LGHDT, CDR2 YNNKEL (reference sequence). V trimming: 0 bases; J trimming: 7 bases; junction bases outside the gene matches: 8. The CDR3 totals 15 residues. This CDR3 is CASSQEGTVSGGYTF. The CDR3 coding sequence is TGTGCCAGCAGCCAAGAGGGGACAGTCTCCGGTGGCTACACCTTC.

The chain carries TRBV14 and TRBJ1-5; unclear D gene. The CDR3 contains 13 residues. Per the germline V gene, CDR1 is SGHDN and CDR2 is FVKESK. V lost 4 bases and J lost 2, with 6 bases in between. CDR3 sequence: CASSPGGNQPQHF. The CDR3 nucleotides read TGTGCCAGCAGCCCCGGGGGCAATCAGCCCCAGCATTTT.

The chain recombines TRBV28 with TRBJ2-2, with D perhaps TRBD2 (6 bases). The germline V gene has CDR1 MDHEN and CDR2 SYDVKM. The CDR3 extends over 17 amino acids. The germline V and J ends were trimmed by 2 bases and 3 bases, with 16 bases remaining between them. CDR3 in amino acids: CASSLRSLATHTGELFF. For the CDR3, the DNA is TGTGCCAGCAGTTTAAGGAGTCTAGCGACCCACACCGGGGAGCTGTTTTTT.

The CDR3 region has the DNA TGTGCCAGCAGTTTAGGGACAGGGACGGCACAGTACTTC. It yields the protein CASSLGTGTAQYF. The genes are TRBV28 and TRBJ2-7; 9 bases map to TRBD1. J gave up 10 bases and V 2 bases, and 6 bases lay outside the gene matches. CDR3 size: 13 residues. The V gene's germline CDR1 is MDHEN and CDR2 SYDVKM.

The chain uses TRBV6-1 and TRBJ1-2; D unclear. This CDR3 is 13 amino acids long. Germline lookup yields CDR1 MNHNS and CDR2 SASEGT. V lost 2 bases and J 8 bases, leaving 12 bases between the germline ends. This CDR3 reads CASSENPKTGYTF. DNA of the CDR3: TGTGCCAGCAGTGAAAATCCAAAAACAGGCTACACCTTC.

CDR3 coding DNA: TGCGCCAGCAGCCATACGGGACAGGGGGATCAGCCCCAGCATTTT. It is translated as CASSHTGQGDQPQHF. The V gene is TRBV4-1, the J gene TRBJ1-5; 11 bases align to TRBD1. The CDR3 spans 15 residues. The ends lost 3 bases at V and 5 bases at J; junction bases unmatched: 3. Germline lookup yields CDR1 MGHRA and CDR2 YSYEKL.

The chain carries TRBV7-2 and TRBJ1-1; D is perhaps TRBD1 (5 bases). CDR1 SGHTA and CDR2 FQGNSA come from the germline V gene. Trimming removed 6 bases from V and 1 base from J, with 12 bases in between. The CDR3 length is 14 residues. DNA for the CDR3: TGTGCCAGCAGGCCAGGGCGACAGAACACTGAAGCTTTCTTT. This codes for CASRPGRQNTEAFF.

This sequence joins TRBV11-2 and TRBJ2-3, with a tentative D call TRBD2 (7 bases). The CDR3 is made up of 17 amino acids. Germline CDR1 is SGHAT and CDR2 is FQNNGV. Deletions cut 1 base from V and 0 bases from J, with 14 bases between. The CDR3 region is CASSLVGGPSSTDTQYF. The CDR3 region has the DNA TGTGCCAGCAGCTTAGTGGGGGGGCCTTCTAGCACAGATACGCAGTATTTT.

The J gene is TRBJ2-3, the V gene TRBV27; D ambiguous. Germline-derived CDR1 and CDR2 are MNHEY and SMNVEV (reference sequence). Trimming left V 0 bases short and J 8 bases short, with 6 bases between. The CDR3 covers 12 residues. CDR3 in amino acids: CASSLSTGTQYF. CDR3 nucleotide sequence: TGTGCCAGCAGTTTATCAACCGGTACGCAGTATTTT.

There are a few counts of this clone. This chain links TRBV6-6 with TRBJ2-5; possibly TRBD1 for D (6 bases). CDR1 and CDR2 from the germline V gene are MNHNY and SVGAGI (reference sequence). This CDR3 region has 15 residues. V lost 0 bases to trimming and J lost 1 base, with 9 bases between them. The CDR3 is CASSYSGASQETQYF. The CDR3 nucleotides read TGTGCCAGCAGTTACTCGGGGGCTAGCCAAGAGACCCAGTACTTC.

The CDR3: CASKSGQGALGGNTIYF. In DNA, the CDR3 is TGTGCCAGCAAGTCGGGGCAGGGGGCCCTAGGTGGAAACACCATATATTTT. The gene calls are TRBV2 and TRBJ1-3; 8 bases align to TRBD1. The CDR3 has 17 residues. The ends lost 7 bases at V and 3 bases at J; junction bases unmatched: 14. Germline V gene sequence: CDR1 SNHLY, CDR2 FYNNEI.

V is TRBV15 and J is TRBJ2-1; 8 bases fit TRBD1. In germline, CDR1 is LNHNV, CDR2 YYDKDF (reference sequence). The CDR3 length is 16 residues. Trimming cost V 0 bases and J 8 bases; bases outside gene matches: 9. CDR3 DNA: TGTGCCACCAGCAGAGATCTAGGACAGGGTGAGGATGAGCAGTTCTTC. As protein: CATSRDLGQGEDEQFF.

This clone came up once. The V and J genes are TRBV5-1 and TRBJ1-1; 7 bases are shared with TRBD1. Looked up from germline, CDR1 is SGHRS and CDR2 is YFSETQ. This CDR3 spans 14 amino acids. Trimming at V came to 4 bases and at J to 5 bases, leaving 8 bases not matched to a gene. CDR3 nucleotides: TGCGCCAGCAGCCTAGAACAGGGGATTACTGAAGCTTTCTTT. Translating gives CASSLEQGITEAFF.

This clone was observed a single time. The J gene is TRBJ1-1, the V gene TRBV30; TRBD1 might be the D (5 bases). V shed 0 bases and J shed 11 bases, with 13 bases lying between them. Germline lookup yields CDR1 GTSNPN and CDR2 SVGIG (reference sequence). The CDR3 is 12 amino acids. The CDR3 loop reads CAWSVRGRSAFF. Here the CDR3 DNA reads TGTGCCTGGAGTGTAAGGGGCAGGTCGGCTTTCTTT. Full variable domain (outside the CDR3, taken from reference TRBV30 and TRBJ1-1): SQTIHQWPATLVQPVGSPLSLECTVEGTSNPNLYWYRQAAGRGLQLLFYSVGIGQISSEVPQNLSASRPQDRQFILSSKKLLLSDSGFYLCAWSVRGRSAFFGQGTRLTVV.

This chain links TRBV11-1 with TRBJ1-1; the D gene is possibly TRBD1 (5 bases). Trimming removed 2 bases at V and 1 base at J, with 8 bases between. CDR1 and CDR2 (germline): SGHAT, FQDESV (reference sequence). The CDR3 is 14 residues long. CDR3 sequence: CASSLQGGNTEAFF. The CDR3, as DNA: TGTGCCAGCAGCTTACAGGGTGGGAACACTGAAGCTTTCTTT.

In nucleotides, the CDR3 is TGTGCCAGCAGTTTCCCCAGGGATGGCACAGATACGCAGTATTTT. Its translation is CASSFPRDGTDTQYF. V usage is TRBV27 and J usage is TRBJ2-3; tentative D call: TRBD1 (5 bases). Looked up from germline, CDR1 is MNHEY and CDR2 is SMNVEV (reference sequence). V lost 3 bases and J lost 1, with 11 bases in between. The CDR3 has 15 residues.

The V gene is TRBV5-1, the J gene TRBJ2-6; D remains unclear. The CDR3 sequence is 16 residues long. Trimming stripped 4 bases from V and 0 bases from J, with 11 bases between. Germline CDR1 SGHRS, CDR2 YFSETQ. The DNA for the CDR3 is TGCGCCAGCAGCCCCGCACTACTCTCTGGGGCCAACGTCCTGACTTTC. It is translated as CASSPALLSGANVLTF.

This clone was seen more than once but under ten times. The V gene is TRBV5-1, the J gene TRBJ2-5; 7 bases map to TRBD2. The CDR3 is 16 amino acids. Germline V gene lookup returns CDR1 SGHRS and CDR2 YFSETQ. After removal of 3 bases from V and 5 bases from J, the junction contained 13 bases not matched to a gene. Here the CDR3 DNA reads TGCGCCAGCAGCTCCACTTCCCGGGGGGAAGGGGAGACCCAGTACTTC. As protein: CASSSTSRGEGETQYF.

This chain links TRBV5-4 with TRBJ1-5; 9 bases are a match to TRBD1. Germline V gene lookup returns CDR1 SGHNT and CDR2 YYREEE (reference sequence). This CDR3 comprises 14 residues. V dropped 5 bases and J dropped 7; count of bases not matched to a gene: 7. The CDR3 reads CASSTDRGGQPQHF. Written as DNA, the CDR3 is TGTGCCAGCAGTACCGACAGGGGGGGCCAGCCCCAGCATTTT.

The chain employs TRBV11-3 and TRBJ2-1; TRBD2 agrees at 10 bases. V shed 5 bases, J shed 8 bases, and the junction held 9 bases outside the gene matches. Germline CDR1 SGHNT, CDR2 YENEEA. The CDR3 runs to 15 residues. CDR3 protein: CASSAALAGEDEQFF. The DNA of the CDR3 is TGTGCCAGCAGCGCAGCGCTAGCGGGAGAGGATGAGCAGTTCTTC.

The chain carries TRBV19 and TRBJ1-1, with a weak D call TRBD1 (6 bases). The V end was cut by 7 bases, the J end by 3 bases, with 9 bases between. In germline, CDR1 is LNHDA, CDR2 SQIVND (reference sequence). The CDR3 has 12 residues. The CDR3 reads CASIGGDTEAFF. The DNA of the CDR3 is TGTGCCAGTATAGGGGGGGACACTGAAGCTTTCTTT.

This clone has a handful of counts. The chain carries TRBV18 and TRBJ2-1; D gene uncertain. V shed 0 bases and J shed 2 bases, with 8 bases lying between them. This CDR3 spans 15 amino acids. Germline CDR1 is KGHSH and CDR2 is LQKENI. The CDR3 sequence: CASSPPFSAYNEQFF. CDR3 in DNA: TGTGCCAGCTCACCACCGTTTTCGGCCTACAATGAGCAGTTCTTC.